These 9 T cell receptor beta chains were all obtained from the same sample, sequenced in a study of CD8+ T cells in alopecia areata. After isolation, RNA underwent reverse transcription to generate cDNA as the sequencing template. Clones were read by immunoSEQ multiplex PCR, and TCRdb kept only the in-frame ones, dropping some. Found here are more than 150,000 clones, 40% to 65% of them singletons; the top ten hold less than 20%. This sample comprised CD8+ T cells sorted from blood, obtained at week 0. These TCRs come from a human donor with alopecia areata.

This clone was seen only once. The genes are TRBV30 and TRBJ1-2; 7 nucleotides align to TRBD1. J was trimmed by 4 bases and V by 0 bases; bases with no gene match: 8. Germline CDR1 and CDR2: GTSNPN and SVGIG (reference sequence). The CDR3 loop spans 15 amino acids. The DNA for the CDR3 is TGTGCCTGGAGTGTACGAGAGGGGGCATTCTATGGCTACACCTTC. This translates into CAWSVREGAFYGYTF.

This clone was counted once. The chain joins TRBV6-1 to TRBJ1-5; D is perhaps TRBD1 (6 bases). This CDR3 contains 13 residues. Germline CDR1 and CDR2: MNHNS and SASEGT. With 4 bases removed from V and 5 bases from J, the gap between germline ends came to 9 bases. The CDR3 DNA sequence: TGTGCCAGCAGTGTGGCAGGGGATCAGCCCCAGCATTTT. Its translation: CASSVAGDQPQHF.

The table lists this clone with a few counts. This sample also contains other DNA sequences that code for the same CDR3. The rearrangement joins TRBV4-3 to TRBJ1-5; D is undetermined. This CDR3 is 13 amino acids long. V gave up 0 bases and J gave up 6 bases, with 6 bases separating them. Germline CDR1 and CDR2: LGHNA and YSLEER. CDR3 coding DNA: TGCGCCAGCAGCCAAGATCGTGGTCAGCCCCAGCATTTT. Translation: CASSQDRGQPQHF.

V is TRBV11-2 and J is TRBJ2-1; TRBD2 matches 10 bases. The CDR3 runs to 15 residues. The V gene's germline CDR1 is SGHAT and CDR2 FQNNGV. Trimming took 4 bases from V and 4 from J; bases not matched to a gene: 4. CDR3 region: CASSSLAGEYNEQFF. For the CDR3, the DNA is TGTGCCAGCAGCTCCCTAGCGGGAGAGTACAATGAGCAGTTCTTC.

The rearrangement uses TRBV7-2 and TRBJ2-3; 10 nucleotides line up with TRBD2. The CDR3 contains 17 residues. Per the germline V gene, CDR1 is SGHTA and CDR2 is FQGNSA. V was pared by 3 bases and J by 0 bases, with 6 bases of the junction left unmatched. CDR3 nucleotides: TGTGCCAGCAGCTTCGTTACTAGCGGGGCTAGCACAGATACGCAGTATTTT. Protein sequence: CASSFVTSGASTDTQYF. Complete variable domain (other parts from reference TRBV7-2 and TRBJ2-3): GAGVSQSPSNKVTEKGKDVELRCDPISGHTALYWYRQSLGQGLEFLIYFQGNSAPDKSGLPSDRFSAERTGGSVSTLTIQRTQQEDSAVYLCASSFVTSGASTDTQYFGPGTRLTVL.

This chain connects TRBV9 to TRBJ2-5; TRBD2 might be the D (6 bases). The CDR3 length is 13 residues. Germline V CDR1 and CDR2: SGDLS, YYNGEE. V was clipped by 1 base and J by 3 bases, with 7 bases between them. CDR3 DNA sequence: TGTGCCAGCAGCGTACGACTAGAAGAGACCCAGTACTTC. Protein product: CASSVRLEETQYF.

This chain uses TRBV29-1 with TRBJ1-2, with D unresolved. Germline V lookup: CDR1 SQVTM, CDR2 ANQGSEA. This CDR3 region has 13 residues. V lost 4 bases to trimming and J lost 5 bases, with 14 bases between them. CDR3 sequence (DNA): TGCAGCGTTGTATCAGCACCCTATTATGGCTACACCTTC. This gives the protein CSVVSAPYYGYTF.

The chain couples TRBV12-5 to TRBJ2-7; TRBD1 is a possible D gene (6 bases). The V gene's germline CDR1 is LGHNT and CDR2 FRNRAP. This CDR3 has 13 residues. V dropped 6 bases and J dropped 3 bases, with 12 bases sitting between them. The CDR3 spells CASGPEQGYEQYF. The DNA for the CDR3 is TGTGCTAGTGGCCCCGAACAGGGCTACGAGCAGTACTTC.

This clone has more than one count but fewer than ten. V gene TRBV7-9 combines with J gene TRBJ2-7; 7 bases agree with TRBD2. Germline V gene sequence: CDR1 SEHNR, CDR2 FQNEAQ (reference sequence). V lost 5 bases and J lost 4; bases outside the gene matches: 2. This CDR3 spans 12 amino acids. The CDR3 DNA sequence: TGTGCCAGCAGCGTCGGGGGGTACGAGCAGTACTTC. Protein sequence: CASSVGGYEQYF.